One sample yielded the 26 T cell receptor beta chains listed below, sequenced in a study of blood T cell repertoires in COVID-19. The repertoire was sequenced with immunoSEQ multiplex PCR; TCRdb's copy has only in-frame clones and lacks some. The sample shows 200,000 to 300,000 clones, around 86% of them seen only once. The sample consisted of PBMCs or T cells enriched from blood (not recorded which). The receptors were gathered from a man aged 35-49 years who had recovered from COVID-19.

This clone was seen only once. This specimen includes other DNA sequences encoding the same CDR3. The chain combines TRBV2 with TRBJ2-3; tentatively, D is TRBD1 (6 bases). The CDR3 length is 14 residues. Germline-derived CDR1 and CDR2 are SNHLY and FYNNEI. V shed 3 bases and J shed 3 bases, with 10 bases lying between them. This CDR3 reads CASSELRGTDTQYF. CDR3 in DNA: TGTGCCAGCAGTGAGCTCAGGGGTACAGATACGCAGTATTTT.

In regard to this clone: Other DNA sequences from this sample encode an identical CDR3 as well. This chain connects TRBV28 to TRBJ2-1; TRBD2 matches 8 bases. The length of the CDR3 is 14 residues. Per germline, CDR1 MDHEN and CDR2 SYDVKM. After removal of 6 bases from V and 8 bases from J, the junction contained 9 bases not matched to a gene. The CDR3 spells CASSLGLAGDEQFF. Written as DNA, the CDR3 is TGTGCCAGCAGCCTCGGACTAGCTGGGGATGAGCAGTTCTTC.

The chain employs TRBV7-6 and TRBJ2-1; 7 nucleotides align to TRBD1. V trimming: 6 bases; J trimming: 8 bases; junction bases outside the gene matches: 7. The CDR3 is made up of 13 amino acids. The germline CDR1 and CDR2 sequences are SGHVS and FNYEAQ. The CDR3 sequence is CASRTSGGDEQFF. CDR3 nucleotides: TGTGCCAGCAGAACGTCAGGGGGAGATGAGCAGTTCTTC.

The genes are TRBV27 and TRBJ1-2; D is possibly TRBD1 (5 bases). Trimming shortened V by 5 bases and J by 4 bases, and 20 bases separated the two germline ends. The CDR3 sequence is 16 residues long. Germline V lookup: CDR1 MNHEY, CDR2 SMNVEV (reference sequence). CDR3 residues: CASSPALGGSGYGYTF. The CDR3 DNA is TGTGCCAGCAGTCCCGCCTTGGGGGGTTCAGGCTATGGCTACACCTTC.

The chain uses TRBV7-2 and TRBJ2-7; 12 bases agree with TRBD2. V was clipped by 4 bases and J by 0 bases; unmatched bases: 13. Germline values: CDR1 SGHTA, CDR2 FQGNSA. The CDR3 runs 19 residues. CDR3 sequence (DNA): TGTGCCAGCAGCTGGACCGGGACTAGCGGGTCGAGGAGCTCCTACGAGCAGTACTTC. It yields the protein CASSWTGTSGSRSSYEQYF.

This sequence joins TRBV10-3 and TRBJ2-1; TRBD2 might be the D (5 bases). The CDR3 contains 13 residues. Trimming cost V 11 bases and J 2 bases, with 13 bases left between them. Germline values: CDR1 ENHRY, CDR2 SYGVKD. This chain's CDR3 is CAVTADAYNEQFF. CDR3 bases: TGTGCCGTAACAGCGGACGCCTACAATGAGCAGTTCTTC.

This chain links TRBV29-1 with TRBJ1-4; the D gene is possibly TRBD1 (5 bases). The CDR3 spans 16 residues. Germline-derived CDR1 and CDR2 are SQVTM and ANQGSEA. V lost 4 bases and J lost 3, with 18 bases in between. The CDR3 DNA is TGCAGCGTTGGTTGGCAGCCCGGGGGTCCTAATGAAAAACTGTTTTTT. It is translated as CSVGWQPGGPNEKLFF.

J is TRBJ1-2 and V is TRBV19, with D unresolved. The CDR3 totals 12 residues. V lost 7 bases, J lost 1 base, and 7 bases lay in between. The germline V gene encodes CDR1 LNHDA and CDR2 SQIVND (reference sequence). The CDR3 DNA follows: TGTGCCAGTAAGACACTTAACTATGGCTACACCTTC. Amino acid sequence: CASKTLNYGYTF.

The chain has TRBV29-1 and TRBJ1-1; 7 bases align to TRBD1. V lost 5 bases to trimming and J lost 0 bases; unmatched junction nucleotides: 6. The CDR3 contains 14 residues. The germline CDR1 and CDR2 sequences are SQVTM and ANQGSEA. The CDR3 nucleotides are TGCAGCGTTCCCCAGGGGGTATTGAACACTGAAGCTTTCTTT. This encodes CSVPQGVLNTEAFF.

The CDR3 sequence: CASSPRLARSYEQYF. The CDR3, as DNA: TGTGCCAGCAGCCCTCGACTAGCGCGATCCTACGAGCAGTACTTC. The chain links TRBV4-2 to TRBJ2-7; TRBD2 agrees at 8 bases. The germline V gene encodes CDR1 LGHNA and CDR2 YNFKEQ. The CDR3 is 15 residues long. After removal of 4 bases from V and 1 base from J, the junction contained 6 bases not matched to a gene.

Comment on this clone: This sample includes further DNA sequences coding for the same CDR3. CDR3 residues: CASSLEGGRTEAFF. CDR3 coding DNA: TGTGCCAGCAGCTTAGAAGGGGGTAGGACTGAAGCTTTCTTT. The chain joins TRBV7-2 to TRBJ1-1; D may be TRBD1 (6 bases). CDR1 is SGHTA, CDR2 FQGNSA, per germline. The CDR3 has 14 amino acids. Trimming pared 1 base from V and 5 bases from J, leaving 11 bases between.

This sequence joins TRBV28 and TRBJ2-1; TRBD2 agrees at 8 bases. The CDR3 is 18 residues long. CDR1 is MDHEN and CDR2 is SYDVKM in the germline V gene. V dropped 6 bases and J dropped 0; count of bases not matched to a gene: 13. The CDR3 spells CASRGFFSGTSSYNEQFF. The CDR3 coding sequence is TGTGCCAGCAGGGGCTTCTTCTCCGGGACTAGCTCCTACAATGAGCAGTTCTTC.

In this sample, this clone turned up once. DNA of the CDR3: TGTGCCAGCAGCTTGGCCCTGAGGGGCTACACCTTC. Protein: CASSLALRGYTF. The V gene is TRBV5-4, the J gene TRBJ1-2; D unresolved. Trimming took 0 bases from V and 8 from J, leaving 8 bases between them. Germline V lookup: CDR1 SGHNT, CDR2 YYREEE (reference sequence). CDR3 length equals 12 residues.

Here the CDR3 DNA reads TGTGCCAGCAGCGTCGACAGGGGCCACTACAATGAGCAGTTCTTC. Protein sequence: CASSVDRGHYNEQFF. The chain has TRBV3-1 (or the pseudogene TRBV3-2) and TRBJ2-1; 8 bases match TRBD1. Germline assignment: CDR1 LGHDT and CDR2 YNNKEL (reference sequence). Losses at the gene ends were 5 bases for V and 3 bases for J; bases not matched to a gene: 6. The CDR3 has 15 residues.

The CDR3 DNA sequence: TGTGCCAGCAGGGAGCGGCTCCCCTACGAGCAGTACTTC. Its translation: CASRERLPYEQYF. The chain joins TRBV6-5 to TRBJ2-7; D possibly corresponds to TRBD2 (5 bases). Trimming left V 6 bases short and J 2 bases short, with 11 bases between. The CDR3 is 13 amino acids. Germline values: CDR1 MNHEY, CDR2 SVGAGI.

V usage is TRBV30 and J usage is TRBJ1-1; unclear D gene. CDR3 size: 15 residues. V dropped 1 base and J dropped 4 bases, with 16 bases sitting between them. Germline values: CDR1 GTSNPN, CDR2 SVGIG (reference sequence). CDR3 coding DNA: TGTGCCTGGAGTGAAGGACGTGCGGGAGCCACTGAAGCTTTCTTT. This codes for CAWSEGRAGATEAFF.

The chain joins TRBV10-3 to TRBJ1-6, with TRBD1 matching over 8 bases. The germline V gene encodes CDR1 ENHRY and CDR2 SYGVKD. The ends lost 7 bases at V and 7 bases at J; junction bases unmatched: 6. The length of the CDR3 is 14 residues. The CDR3 loop reads CAINGQGGNSPLHF. CDR3 DNA sequence: TGTGCCATCAATGGACAGGGAGGCAATTCACCCCTCCACTTT.

About this clone itself: Other DNA variants within this sample encode the same CDR3. The chain is built from TRBV15 and TRBJ2-5; D gene unclear. The germline V and J ends were trimmed by 1 base and 3 bases, with 3 bases remaining between them. The CDR3 is 12 residues long. Germline loops: CDR1 LNHNV, CDR2 YYDKDF (reference sequence). The CDR3 nucleotides read TGTGCCACCAGCAGAGCGGAAGAGACCCAGTACTTC. Translated, it gives CATSRAEETQYF.

This clone was observed at least ten times. In DNA form, the CDR3 reads TGTGCCAGCACCCCCACGACAGGAATCTACGAGCAGTACTTC. It encodes CASTPTTGIYEQYF. This chain links TRBV28 with TRBJ2-7; tentatively, D is TRBD1 (6 bases). The CDR3 extends over 14 amino acids. Germline CDR1 and CDR2: MDHEN and SYDVKM. The V and J ends lost 7 bases and 3 bases respectively, with 16 bases between them.

V usage is TRBV19 and J usage is TRBJ1-6, with no clear D. This CDR3 is 14 amino acids long. The V and J ends lost 7 bases and 2 bases respectively, with 9 bases between them. Germline CDR1 LNHDA, CDR2 SQIVND (reference sequence). The DNA for the CDR3 is TGTGCCAGTAAGAGCCGGGCCTATAATTCACCCCTCCACTTT. Translation gives CASKSRAYNSPLHF.

The V call is TRBV4-2, the J call TRBJ2-5; 12 bases agree with TRBD2. Trimming took 5 bases from V and 1 from J; bases not matched to a gene: 8. CDR1 LGHNA and CDR2 YNFKEQ come from the germline V gene. CDR3 length: 17 residues. The CDR3 DNA reads TGTGCCAGCAGCTCGGCTAGCGGGGGGGCTCTCCAAGAGACCCAGTACTTC. Protein product: CASSSASGGALQETQYF.

This rearrangement joins TRBV27 to TRBJ1-5, with D unresolved. CDR1 is MNHEY, CDR2 SMNVEV, per germline (reference sequence). V was pared by 4 bases and J by 7 bases, with 11 bases between. The CDR3 totals 13 residues. CDR3 DNA: TGTGCCAGCAGTTCCTACGAACGGCAGCCCCAGCATTTT. Its translation is CASSSYERQPQHF.

The V call is TRBV7-9, the J call TRBJ2-5; 8 bases line up with TRBD2. The CDR3 runs to 14 residues. Germline CDR1 and CDR2: SEHNR and FQNEAQ (reference sequence). Trimming at V came to 4 bases and at J to 5 bases, leaving 6 bases not matched to a gene. This CDR3 reads CASSSRLAGETQYF. CDR3 DNA sequence: TGTGCCAGCAGCTCCCGGCTAGCGGGTGAGACCCAGTACTTC. Variable domain in full (rest from reference TRBV7-9 and TRBJ2-5): DTGVSQNPRHKITKRGQNVTFRCDPISEHNRLYWYRQTLGQGPEFLTYFQNEAQLEKSRLLSDRFSAERPKGSFSTLEIQRTEQGDSAMYLCASSSRLAGETQYFGPGTRLLVL.

The chain has TRBV4-3 and TRBJ2-1; unclear D gene. Germline CDR1 LGHNA, CDR2 YSLEER. The CDR3 is made up of 14 amino acids. Deletions cut 0 bases from V and 10 bases from J, with 13 bases between. The DNA for the CDR3 is TGCGCCAGCAGCCAAGACGATACCAGCAGGGAGCAGTTCTTC. As protein: CASSQDDTSREQFF.

V usage is TRBV3-1 (or the pseudogene TRBV3-2) and J usage is TRBJ1-2, with 10 bases that match TRBD1. After removal of 3 bases from V and 0 bases from J, the junction contained 10 bases not matched to a gene. This CDR3 is 18 amino acids long. Germline CDR1 reads LGHDT; CDR2 reads YNNKEL (reference sequence). CDR3 DNA: TGTGCCAGCAGCCAGGGTCGGGACAGGGGCACCTCTAACTATGGCTACACCTTC. It specifies CASSQGRDRGTSNYGYTF.

This rearrangement joins TRBV9 to TRBJ1-5, with 11 bases aligning to TRBD1. Looked up from germline, CDR1 is SGDLS and CDR2 is YYNGEE. The CDR3 is made up of 15 amino acids. Trimming took 2 bases from V and 6 from J; bases not matched to a gene: 4. The CDR3 reads CASSVGTGGSQPQHF. CDR3 nucleotide sequence: TGTGCCAGCAGCGTTGGGACAGGGGGAAGTCAGCCCCAGCATTTT.